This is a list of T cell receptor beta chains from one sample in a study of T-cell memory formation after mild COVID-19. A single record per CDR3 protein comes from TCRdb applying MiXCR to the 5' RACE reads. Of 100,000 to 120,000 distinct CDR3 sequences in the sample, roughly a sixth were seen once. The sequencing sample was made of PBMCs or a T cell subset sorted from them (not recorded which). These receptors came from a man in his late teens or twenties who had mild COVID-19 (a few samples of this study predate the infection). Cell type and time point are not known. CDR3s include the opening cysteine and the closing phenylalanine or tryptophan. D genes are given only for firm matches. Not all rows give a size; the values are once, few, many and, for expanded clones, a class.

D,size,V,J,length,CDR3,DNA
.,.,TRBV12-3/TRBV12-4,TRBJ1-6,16,CASSSTVSSYNSPLHF,TGTGCCAGCAGTTCGACGGTGAGCTCCTATAATTCACCCCTCCACTTT
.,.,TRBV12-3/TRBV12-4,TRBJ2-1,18,CASSPSVSGVGGRNEQFF,TGTGCCAGCAGCCCCAGCGTATCTGGGGTGGGTGGTCGGAATGAGCAGTTCTTC
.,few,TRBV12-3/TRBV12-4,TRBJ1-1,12,CASSRPPLEAFF,TGTGCCAGCAGCCGCCCCCCCCTTGAAGCTTTCTTT
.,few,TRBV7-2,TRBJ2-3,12,CASSLRTDTQYF,TGTGCCAGCAGCCTCCGCACAGATACGCAGTATTTT
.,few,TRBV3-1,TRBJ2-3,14,CASSQRPGTDTQYF,TGTGCCAGCAGCCAACGTCCCGGTACAGATACGCAGTATTTT
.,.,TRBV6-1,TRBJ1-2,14,CASFGGGLLSGYTF,TGTGCCAGCTTTGGTGGGGGCTTGCTAAGCGGCTACACCTTC
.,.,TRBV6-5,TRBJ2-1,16,CASSDSMRVVGRGQFF,TGTGCCAGCAGTGACTCGATGAGGGTGGTCGGGCGGGGGCAGTTCTTC
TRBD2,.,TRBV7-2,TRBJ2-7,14,CASSLVSGVGEQYF,TGTGCCAGCAGCTTAGTTAGCGGGGTAGGCGAGCAGTACTTC
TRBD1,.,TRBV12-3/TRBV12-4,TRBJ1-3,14,CASSPRTGGNTIYF,TGTGCCAGCAGTCCTCGGACAGGGGGAAACACCATATATTTT
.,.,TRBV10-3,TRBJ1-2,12,CAITNGRYGYTF,TGTGCCATCACTAATGGGAGATATGGCTACACCTTC
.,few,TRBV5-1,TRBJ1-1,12,CASRSINTEAFF,TGCGCCAGCAGGTCAATTAACACTGAAGCTTTCTTT
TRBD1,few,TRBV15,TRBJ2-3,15,CATSRSQTGATAQYF,TGTGCCACCAGCAGATCGCAGACAGGGGCGACTGCGCAGTATTTT
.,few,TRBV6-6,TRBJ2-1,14,CASSPGRGFHEQFF,TGTGCCAGCAGCCCCGGACGTGGTTTCCATGAGCAGTTCTTC
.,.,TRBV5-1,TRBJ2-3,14,CASSLGLGDDTQYF,TGCGCCAGCAGCTTGGGGCTGGGGGACGATACGCAGTATTTT
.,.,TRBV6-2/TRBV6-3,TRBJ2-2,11,CASSWAGELFF,TGTGCCAGCAGTTGGGCCGGGGAGCTGTTTTTT
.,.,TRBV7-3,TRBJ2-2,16,CASAPRGTSNTGELFF,TGTGCCAGCGCCCCCCGAGGGACATCGAACACCGGGGAGCTGTTTTTT
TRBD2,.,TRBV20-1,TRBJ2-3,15,CSARLAGGPTDTQYF,TGCAGTGCTAGACTAGCGGGGGGACCCACAGATACGCAGTATTTT
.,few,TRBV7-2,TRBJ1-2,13,CASSQNWVGGYTF,TGTGCCAGCAGCCAGAATTGGGTTGGGGGCTACACCTTC
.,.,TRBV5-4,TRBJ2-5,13,CASSLESGETQYF,TGTGCCAGCAGCTTGGAGTCCGGGGAGACCCAGTACTTC
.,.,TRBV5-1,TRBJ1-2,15,CASTATPSGNYGYTF,TGCGCCAGCACCGCTACCCCTTCGGGGAACTATGGCTACACCTTC
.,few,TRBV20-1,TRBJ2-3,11,CSCRPTDTQYF,TGCAGTTGCCGGCCGACAGATACGCAGTATTTT
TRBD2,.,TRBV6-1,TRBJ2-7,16,CASSVDSGGSSYEQYF,TGTGCCAGCAGTGTGGACAGCGGGGGGAGCTCCTACGAGCAGTACTTC
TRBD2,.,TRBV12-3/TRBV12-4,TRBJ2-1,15,CASSTSSGGYNEQFF,TGTGCCAGCAGTACATCTAGCGGGGGGTACAATGAGCAGTTCTTC
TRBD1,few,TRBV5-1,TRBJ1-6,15,CASSLEGTGVSPLHF,TGCGCCAGCAGCTTGGAAGGGACAGGGGTTTCACCCCTCCACTTT
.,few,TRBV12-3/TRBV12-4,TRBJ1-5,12,CASSGLGQPQHF,TGTGCCAGCAGCGGGCTCGGGCAGCCCCAGCATTTT
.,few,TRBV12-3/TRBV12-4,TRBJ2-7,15,CASSPITRTISEQYF,TGTGCCAGCAGTCCCATAACCCGGACTATTAGCGAGCAGTACTTC
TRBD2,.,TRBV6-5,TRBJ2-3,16,CASSYSRGTSTDTQYF,TGTGCCAGCAGTTACTCGCGGGGGACTAGCACAGATACGCAGTATTTT
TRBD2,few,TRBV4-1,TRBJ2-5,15,CASSQDGAGEETQYF,TGCGCCAGCAGCCAAGACGGGGCGGGGGAAGAGACCCAGTACTTC
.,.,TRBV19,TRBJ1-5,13,CASSIVGHQPQHF,TGTGCCAGTAGTATTGTGGGACATCAGCCCCAGCATTTT
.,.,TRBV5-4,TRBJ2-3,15,CASSPSGLGGDTQYF,TGTGCCAGCAGCCCGTCCGGACTGGGCGGGGATACGCAGTATTTT
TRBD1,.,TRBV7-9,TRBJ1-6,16,CASSPRGSSYNSPLHF,TGTGCCAGCAGCCCCAGGGGGTCCTCCTATAATTCACCCCTCCACTTT
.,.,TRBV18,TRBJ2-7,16,CASSPGQGMISYEQYF,TGTGCCAGCTCCCCCGGGCAGGGGATGATCTCCTACGAGCAGTACTTC
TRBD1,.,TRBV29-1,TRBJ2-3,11,CSVDQGVAQYF,TGCAGCGTTGACCAGGGGGTAGCGCAGTATTTT
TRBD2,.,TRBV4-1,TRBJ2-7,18,CASSQGTTASGLTYEQYF,TGCGCCAGCAGCCAAGGCACCACGGCTAGCGGGCTAACCTACGAGCAGTACTTC